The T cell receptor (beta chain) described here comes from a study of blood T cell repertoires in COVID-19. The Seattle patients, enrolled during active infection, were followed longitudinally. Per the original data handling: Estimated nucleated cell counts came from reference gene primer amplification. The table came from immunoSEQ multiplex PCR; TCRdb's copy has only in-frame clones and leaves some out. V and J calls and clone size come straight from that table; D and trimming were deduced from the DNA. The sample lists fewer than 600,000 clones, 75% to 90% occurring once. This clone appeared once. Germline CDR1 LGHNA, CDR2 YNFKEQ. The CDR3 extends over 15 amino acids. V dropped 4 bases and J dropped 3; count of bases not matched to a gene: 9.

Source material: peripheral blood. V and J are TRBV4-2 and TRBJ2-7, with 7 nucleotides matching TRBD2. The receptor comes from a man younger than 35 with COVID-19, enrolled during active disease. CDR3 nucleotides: TGTGCCAGCAGCCCTGCGGGAGCGTCCCACTACGAGCAGTACTTC. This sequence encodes CASSPAGASHYEQYF.